This T cell receptor beta chain was sequenced in a study of metastatic and nonmetastatic thyroid tumors. Study-level background: It was across blood and tumor or nodule tissue from malignant and benign thyroid patients that repertoires were compared.

No patient had received any treatment before thyroid surgery. TCRdb re-analyzed the PCR reads through MiXCR. The sample records about 24,000 clones, 22% being singletons. This clone was seen at least ten times. Its specificity is unknown. General study points: Compared with benign nodules, malignant thyroid tumors were reported to have significantly higher TCR beta diversity in both blood and tumor.

V shed 2 bases and J shed 0 bases, with 6 bases lying between them. The germline gives CDR1 KGHSH, CDR2 LQKENI. CDR3 length: 14 amino acids. This receptor was identified in a female donor with papillary thyroid cancer or a benign thyroid nodule (not recorded which). Some clones in this sample may be carry-over from other donors' samples. The chain uses TRBV18 and TRBJ2-3; TRBD1 might be the D (5 bases). Sequencing was performed on blood. The CDR3 region is CASSPGASTDTQYF. The DNA for the CDR3 is TGTGCCAGCTCACCAGGGGCAAGCACAGATACGCAGTATTTT.